This record looks at one TCR beta chain sequence and its context. Its recognized antigen is unknown. Per-base qualities were not stored, and no clone one base away is much larger. TCRbeta CDR3 regions were amplified from genomic DNA using the immunoSEQ Assay, a bias-controlled multiplex PCR. The study's own analysis went as follows. The number of nucleated cells in each sample was estimated from the amplification of reference gene primers within the assay. To quantify the absolute abundance of each unique TCRbeta CDR3 rearrangement, sequence reads were collapsed and filtered. For each sample, productive Simpson clonality was calculated as the square root of Simpson's diversity index over productive rearrangements. Here the immuneACCESS table is served through TCRdb, limited to in-frame sequences with V and J called. Missing clones are a known gap in these copies; in checked studies unresolved V genes cover under half, and the rest lacks a known reason. V, J and clone size were drawn from that table, and D and trimming were deduced from the DNA. Across this sample there are 110,000 to 150,000 clones, with 84% seen only once. Approximately 45% of the sample is in the top ten clones.

This sample stems from a study of blood T cell repertoires in COVID-19 (dated by TCRdb to 2020 to 2022). For context, the study as a whole: The collaborator samples originated in the United States, Italy and Spain and spanned the acute and convalescent phases of COVID-19. The prospective study material was composed of cDNA or gDNA derived from T cells, B-cell-depleted T cells, or PBMCs. The samples were drawn from two sources: the first 160 participants of the ongoing ImmuneRACE study, and 1,200 or so subjects contributed by 6 global collaborators. A freely available public database, intended as a resource for researchers studying the immune response to SARS-CoV-2, is where the repertoires were released. Where HLA class I and class II types were available, the types were taken from metadata supplied by the sample provider, not from assay-based typing. Nearly every sample came with metadata listing a de-identified subject ID, COVID-19 status, age in years and sex. The dataset comprised deeply sampled blood TCRbeta repertoires from subjects exposed to, actively infected with, or recovered from COVID-19. General conclusions and limits of the study: The quantity of clinical and demographic metadata differed by source and by participant and was supplied without curation.

Trimming removed 5 bases from V and 4 bases from J, leaving 9 bases between the germline ends. The CDR3 runs 14 amino acids, cysteine and phenylalanine included. Only CDR3 DNA remains: 42 bases, in frame from the first base. CDR1 and CDR2 were assigned from the germline V gene as SGHTA and FQGTGA. Each collaborating institution followed its own protocols to collect whole blood in K2EDTA tubes. For TCRbeta analysis, collaborator samples were shipped as frozen whole blood, as isolated PBMCs, or as DNA extracted from either sample type. This TCR was recovered from a human donor in a cohort sampled during active COVID-19. Material for sequencing was peripheral blood. The chain is encoded by TRBV7-3 joined to TRBJ2-6; the D segment cannot be called with confidence. The nucleotides read TGTGCCAGCAGCCTGTCTGTCGGGGCCAACGTCCTGACTTTC. This encodes CASSLSVGANVLTF.